This T cell receptor (beta chain) was found in a study of T cells after yellow fever vaccination. Study at large: When fractions had low cell numbers, they were prepared with SMART-Seq v4 Ultra Low Input. General study points: Though weaker, the secondary response peaked faster, on day 5 versus 15.

Germline CDR1 reads MNHEY; CDR2 reads SMNVEV (reference sequence). The CDR3 spans 16 residues. Trimming took 1 base from V and 3 from J; bases not matched to a gene: 7. TCRdb reprocessed the 5' RACE reads via MiXCR and lists one record per CDR3 protein. The data show over 300,000 distinct CDR3 sequences, roughly 4.3% seen once. Regarding this clonotype: What it recognizes is unknown.

This rearrangement joins TRBV27 to TRBJ2-7; 9 bases agree with TRBD1. The material was PBMCs, obtained 5 days after the yellow fever booster vaccination. The sequence derives from a young man who received the YFV17D yellow fever vaccine. The CDR3 spells CASSLYGTGSRYEQYF. As DNA, the CDR3 is TGTGCCAGCAGTTTATACGGGACAGGGAGTCGCTACGAGCAGTACTTC.